These 2 T cell receptor beta chains were all obtained from the same sample, sequenced in a study of T cell changes during pregnancy in multiple sclerosis. The repertoire was sequenced with immunoSEQ multiplex PCR; TCRdb's copy has only in-frame clones and lacks some. This sample carries 90,000 to 120,000 clones, around 92% of them seen once, and the ten largest clones take roughly 1%. The source was peripheral blood, collected before pregnancy. The receptors were gathered from a female donor with multiple sclerosis, enrolled in a pregnancy study.

CDR3 sequence (DNA): TGTGCCTGGAGTGCGGGACTAGCGGGAAAGGTGGAGTACTTC. This gives the protein CAWSAGLAGKVEYF. The rearrangement links TRBV30 to TRBJ2-7, with TRBD2 matching 13 bases. CDR1 is GTSNPN and CDR2 is SVGIG in the germline V gene (reference sequence). The CDR3 covers 14 residues. V lost 1 base to trimming and J lost 11 bases; unmatched junction nucleotides: 8. Full variable domain (rest looked up from reference TRBV30 and TRBJ2-7): SQTIHQWPATLVQPVGSPLSLECTVEGTSNPNLYWYRQAAGRGLQLLFYSVGIGQISSEVPQNLSASRPQDRQFILSSKKLLLSDSGFYLCAWSAGLAGKVEYFGPGTRLTVT.

The V gene is TRBV6-7, the J gene TRBJ1-1; 7 bases align to TRBD1. TRBV6-7 counts as an open reading frame of uncertain function. The V gene end was trimmed by 6 bases and the J gene end by 2 bases; junction bases not matched to a gene: 6. This CDR3 contains 14 residues. The CDR3 sequence is CASRANRGNTEAFF. In DNA, the CDR3 is TGTGCCAGCAGGGCGAACAGGGGAAACACTGAAGCTTTCTTT.